The 9 T cell receptor beta chains given below trace back to one sample, sequenced in a study of vaccination and CD4 T cells after COVID-19. Treatment here: roughly 11-day PBMC culture with coronavirus spike peptide pools or control peptides (ViraFEST assay). Cultured CD4+ T-cell DNA underwent Oncomine TCR Beta short-read sequencing. TCRdb reanalysed the PCR reads using MiXCR and keeps one entry per CDR3 protein. The table lists under 25,000 distinct CDR3 sequences, more than 20% of them singletons. Which antigens these TCRs recognize remains unknown. The sample comprised cultured CD4+ T cells from blood. The source of these receptors is a human donor with COVID-19.

The count of this clonotype is one. This CDR3 reads CASSYGTDGYTF. The CDR3 DNA reads as TGTGCCAGCAGTTATGGGACGGATGGCTACACCTTC. The chain employs TRBV12-3 or TRBV12-4 and TRBJ1-2; D might be TRBD1 (5 bases). The CDR3 runs to 12 residues. Trimming pared 4 bases from V and 6 bases from J, leaving 9 bases between.

The sample holds a few counts of this clonotype. The rearrangement uses TRBV7-6 and TRBJ1-1; tentative D call: TRBD1 (5 bases). The V end was cut by 3 bases, the J end by 8 bases, with 16 bases between. Germline CDR1 is SGHVS and CDR2 is FNYEAQ. The CDR3 consists of 14 residues. In DNA form, the CDR3 reads TGTGCCAGCAGCTTGGGGCAGTCAACAGGAGAAGCTTTCTTT. It codes for CASSLGQSTGEAFF.

The chain couples TRBV20-1 to TRBJ2-1; D might be TRBD1 (7 bases). The CDR3 has 14 residues. Germline CDR1 DFQATT, CDR2 SNEGSKA (reference sequence). V was cut by 5 bases and J by 6 bases, with 17 bases left in between. The chain's CDR3 is CSADAGGGGNEQFF. In DNA, the CDR3 is TGCAGTGCTGATGCAGGGGGAGGAGGCAATGAGCAGTTCTTC.

This clonotype was seen only a few times. The V and J genes are TRBV7-3 and TRBJ2-5; TRBD2 might be the D (5 bases). The CDR3 loop spans 13 amino acids. Germline V CDR1 and CDR2: SGHTA, FQGTGA. Deletions cut 4 bases from V and 2 bases from J, with 8 bases between. The CDR3 DNA is TGTGCCAGCAGCTCCGGGATTCAAGAGACCCAGTACTTC. The encoded protein is CASSSGIQETQYF.

The chain is built from TRBV5-1 and TRBJ2-1; D tentatively reads TRBD1 or TRBD2 (5 bases each). V was pared by 4 bases and J by 4 bases, with 15 bases between. The CDR3 length is 15 residues. CDR1 is SGHRS, CDR2 YFSETQ, per germline. CDR3 DNA sequence: TGCGCCAGCAGCCCTCAAGGGACGGCTTACAATGAGCAGTTCTTC. Translation gives CASSPQGTAYNEQFF.

This chain joins TRBV5-1 and TRBJ2-7; D possibly corresponds to TRBD2 (6 bases). The CDR3 totals 14 residues. Germline lookup yields CDR1 SGHRS and CDR2 YFSETQ. Trimming stripped 1 base from V and 6 bases from J, with 14 bases between. CDR3 in amino acids: CASSLRSQGGEQYF. Here the CDR3 DNA reads TGCGCCAGCAGCTTGCGTAGTCAGGGAGGCGAGCAGTACTTC.

The chain has TRBV7-6 and TRBJ2-5, with 14 bases matching TRBD2. After removal of 1 base from V and 5 bases from J, the junction contained 6 bases not matched to a gene. Germline V gives CDR1 SGHVS, CDR2 FNYEAQ. The CDR3 spans 17 residues. The CDR3 here is CASSLGGLAGAGETQYF. CDR3 DNA sequence: TGTGCCAGCAGCTTAGGGGGACTAGCGGGGGCCGGGGAGACCCAGTACTTC.

A few counts support this clonotype. This chain uses TRBV15 with TRBJ1-4; TRBD1 is a possible D gene (5 bases). V was pared by 3 bases and J by 4 bases, with 6 bases between. CDR1 and CDR2 from the germline V gene are LNHNV and YYDKDF (reference sequence). The length of the CDR3 is 13 residues. The DNA for the CDR3 is TGTGCCACCAGCAGGAGGGGTAATGAAAAACTGTTTTTT. Protein sequence: CATSRRGNEKLFF.

In its sample, this clonotype was seen a few times. The chain recombines TRBV30 with TRBJ1-4; D might be TRBD1 (5 bases). Trimming took 3 bases from V and 6 from J, leaving 17 bases between them. Germline assignment: CDR1 GTSNPN and CDR2 SVGIG (reference sequence). The CDR3 is 15 amino acids. This CDR3 reads CAWRAPGLRDEKLFF. In DNA, the CDR3 is TGTGCCTGGAGAGCCCCGGGACTCCGGGATGAAAAACTGTTTTTT.